This T cell receptor (beta chain) was captured in a study of CD8+CD57+ T cells in acquired aplastic anemia. Genomic DNA templated the TCR beta VDJ and CDR3 profiling. TCRdb re-derived calls from the reads in MiXCR, one entry per CDR3 protein. Seen here are 120,000 or so distinct CDR3 sequences, about two fifths observed once, and the top ten hold over 2%. CD8+CD57+ cell expansion, shown by flow cytometry, had occurred in the patients selected for sequencing. Comment on this clonotype: The antigen is unknown.

V trimming: 4 bases; J trimming: 2 bases; junction bases outside the gene matches: 5. Germline V CDR1 and CDR2: SNHLY, FYNNEI. The CDR3 is 14 amino acids. Broader study findings: Patients shared approximately 30 CD8+ CDR3 sequences with controls. Patients and controls had CD8+ Simpson's diversity values that were not significantly distinct.

This chain joins TRBV2 and TRBJ2-7; 7 bases fit TRBD1. The TCR sequence derives from a human donor with aplastic anemia. Material: sorted CD4+, CD8+, or CD8+CD57+ T cells (not recorded which) from PBMCs. The CDR3 nucleotides read TGTGCCAGCAGTGGACAGGGTATAACCTACGAGCAGTACTTC. It is translated as CASSGQGITYEQYF.